Below are 27 T cell receptor beta chains sequenced from a single sample in a study of post-analysis software for immune sequencing data. TCR beta cDNA libraries had unique molecular identifiers. TCRdb reanalysed the PCR reads using MiXCR and keeps one entry per CDR3 protein. The sample records 750,000 to 950,000 distinct CDR3 sequences, roughly 50% being singletons. Study-level points and caveats: In patients, TRBV5-6, TRBV5-1 and TRBV20-1 belonged to about five TRBV segments found more frequently than in controls.

These receptors are not linked to any known antigen. The source material was blood. These TCRs come from a girl under 18 with multiple sclerosis.

The V gene is TRBV12-3 or TRBV12-4, the J gene TRBJ1-1; no firm D call. CDR3 length: 12 amino acids. The V end lost 2 bases, the J end lost 7 bases, and 8 bases lay between the germline ends. CDR3 DNA sequence: TGTGCCAGCAGTTTAATCGGAATTGAAGCTTTCTTT. Translated: CASSLIGIEAFF.

The chain joins TRBV20-1 to TRBJ2-3, with TRBD1 as a possible D gene (6 bases). The CDR3 extends over 13 amino acids. Germline V gene data show CDR1 as DFQATT and CDR2 as SNEGSKA (reference sequence). V shed 3 bases and J shed 6 bases, with 13 bases lying between them. DNA for the CDR3: TGCAGTGCTAGCTACCTCCAGGGGGATACGCAGTATTTT. Translating it yields CSASYLQGDTQYF.

This clonotype was counted between two and nine times. This rearrangement joins TRBV20-1 to TRBJ2-1; 8 positions match TRBD2. Unmatched junction bases numbered 12, after V lost 6 bases and J lost 8 bases. CDR1 is DFQATT, CDR2 SNEGSKA, per germline (reference sequence). This CDR3 comprises 14 residues. The CDR3 bases are TGCAGTGCCCGGATAGCGGGAAGTCCGGATGAGCAGTTCTTC. This encodes CSARIAGSPDEQFF.

The chain carries TRBV27 and TRBJ2-1; D is ambiguous. This CDR3 contains 15 residues. Deletions cut 5 bases from V and 2 bases from J, with 13 bases between. Germline V gene lookup returns CDR1 MNHEY and CDR2 SMNVEV (reference sequence). The CDR3 sequence: CASSHTAFTYNEQFF. The CDR3 nucleotides read TGTGCCAGCAGTCATACAGCTTTTACCTACAATGAGCAGTTCTTC.

V is TRBV5-5 and J is TRBJ2-1; D may be TRBD2 (6 bases). Trimming left V 3 bases short and J 3 bases short, with 13 bases between. Germline lookup yields CDR1 SGHKS and CDR2 YYEKEE (reference sequence). This CDR3 region has 15 residues. CDR3 nucleotide sequence: TGTGCCAGCAGCTCAACCGGGACTGGCTACAATGAGCAGTTCTTC. Its protein is CASSSTGTGYNEQFF.

This clonotype has a handful of counts. The chain joins TRBV7-6 to TRBJ2-5; D is perhaps TRBD2 (5 bases). The CDR3 has 13 residues. Germline V CDR1 and CDR2: SGHVS, FNYEAQ. The V end lost 4 bases, the J end lost 9 bases, and 15 bases lay between the germline ends. CDR3 in DNA: TGTGCCAGCAGCTCAAGCGGAGTAGCGCCCCAGTACTTC. It encodes CASSSSGVAPQYF.

The chain joins TRBV11-2 to TRBJ2-5; 7 nucleotides line up with TRBD2. With V trimmed by 2 bases and J by 4 bases, 16 bases remained unmatched. The CDR3 runs to 18 residues. Germline CDR1 reads SGHAT; CDR2 reads FQNNGV. The CDR3 reads CASSLRASGPERRETQYF. The DNA of the CDR3 is TGTGCCAGCAGCTTAAGGGCTAGCGGTCCTGAGAGGCGAGAGACCCAGTACTTC. Full variable domain (rest looked up from reference TRBV11-2 and TRBJ2-5): EAGVAQSPRYKIIEKRQSVAFWCNPISGHATLYWYQQILGQGPKLLIQFQNNGVVDDSQLPKDRFSAERLKGVDSTLKIQPAKLEDSAVYLCASSLRASGPERRETQYFGPGTRLLVL.

The chain carries TRBV20-1 and TRBJ2-1, with D perhaps assigned TRBD1 or TRBD2 (7 bases each). Germline CDR1 DFQATT, CDR2 SNEGSKA (reference sequence). CDR3 length equals 15 residues. Trimming shortened V by 6 bases and J by 3 bases, and 18 bases separated the two germline ends. DNA of the CDR3: TGCAGTGCCAGGGGGGTGACGGGAGGCTACAATGAGCAGTTCTTC. Translated: CSARGVTGGYNEQFF.

The rearrangement links TRBV7-9 to TRBJ2-5, with D hard to call. The DNA end lines up better with TRBJ2-7; the J call may be wrong. The CDR3 has 12 amino acids. The germline CDR1 and CDR2 sequences are SEHNR and FQNEAQ (reference sequence). The CDR3 reads CASSSTVYEQYF. CDR3 nucleotide sequence: TGTGCCAGCAGCTCGACCGTTTACGAGCAGTACTTC.

J is TRBJ1-5 and V is TRBV19; TRBD1 might be the D (5 bases). Germline V lookup: CDR1 LNHDA, CDR2 SQIVND (reference sequence). V lost 6 bases and J lost 9, with 15 bases in between. This CDR3 spans 13 amino acids. CDR3 DNA sequence: TGTGCCAGTAGCGGACAAGGGCTTAGGCCCCAGCATTTT. Translated, it gives CASSGQGLRPQHF.

This clonotype was counted many times. This chain uses TRBV6-5 with TRBJ2-7; the D call may be TRBD1 or TRBD2 (5 bases each). Germline CDR1 MNHEY, CDR2 SVGAGI. Deletions cut 6 bases from V and 0 bases from J, with 15 bases between. This CDR3 is 15 amino acids long. CDR3 region: CASSVGTPPSYEQYF. The CDR3 nucleotides read TGTGCCAGCAGCGTCGGGACGCCACCCTCCTACGAGCAGTACTTC.

CDR3 nucleotide sequence: TGTGCCAGCAGCTTAGCTGGGGCGACAGGTAATCAGCCCCAGCATTTT. This encodes CASSLAGATGNQPQHF. This chain joins TRBV7-2 and TRBJ1-5; TRBD1 might be the D (6 bases). V was cut by 0 bases and J by 4 bases, with 13 bases left in between. CDR3 length: 16 residues. CDR1 SGHTA and CDR2 FQGNSA come from the germline V gene.

This clonotype was detected only a few times. The chain has TRBV5-5 and TRBJ1-1; the match to TRBD1 covers 8 bases. Unmatched junction bases numbered 11, after V lost 3 bases and J lost 7 bases. CDR3 size: 15 residues. Germline values: CDR1 SGHKS, CDR2 YYEKEE (reference sequence). The CDR3 region is CASSSLGQGDFEAFF. In nucleotides, the CDR3 is TGTGCCAGCAGCTCCCTCGGACAGGGAGACTTTGAAGCTTTCTTT.

This chain connects TRBV4-3 to TRBJ1-2; D perhaps matches TRBD1 (6 bases). The CDR3 is 15 residues long. Deletions cut 0 bases from V and 5 bases from J, with 13 bases between. CDR1 is LGHNA and CDR2 is YSLEER in the germline V gene. The chain's CDR3 is CASSQDRQALYGYTF. The DNA for the CDR3 is TGCGCCAGCAGCCAAGATCGACAGGCCCTATATGGCTACACCTTC.

V usage is TRBV4-3 and J usage is TRBJ2-1; 7 bases fit TRBD2. Germline lookup yields CDR1 LGHNA and CDR2 YSLEER. The CDR3 is made up of 16 amino acids. The V segment lost 3 bases and the J segment 3 bases; nucleotides outside the gene matches: 8. The CDR3 DNA is TGCGCCAGCAGCCAGAGTAGGCTAGCGGACTACAATGAGCAGTTCTTC. Protein sequence: CASSQSRLADYNEQFF.

V is TRBV7-9 and J is TRBJ1-2; D uncertain. The CDR3 length is 15 residues. V shed 3 bases and J shed 3 bases, with 14 bases lying between them. Germline V CDR1 and CDR2: SEHNR, FQNEAQ (reference sequence). As DNA, the CDR3 is TGTGCCAGCAGCTTGATGACCCTTTTTGACTATGGCTACACCTTC. This translates into CASSLMTLFDYGYTF.

The V gene is TRBV27, the J gene TRBJ2-1, with D perhaps TRBD1 (5 bases). The J call may be incorrect, as the DNA end agrees better with TRBJ2-7. CDR1 MNHEY and CDR2 SMNVEV come from the germline V gene (reference sequence). This CDR3 comprises 14 residues. Here the CDR3 DNA reads TGTGCCGAAGCAGGAGACAGCCTAACCTACGAGCAGTACTTC. It encodes CAEAGDSLTYEQYF.

This clonotype appeared a few times. The chain uses TRBV27 and TRBJ1-2; TRBD1 might be the D (6 bases). CDR1 and CDR2 (germline): MNHEY, SMNVEV (reference sequence). This CDR3 spans 13 amino acids. Trimming stripped 6 bases from V and 8 bases from J, with 16 bases between. CDR3 in DNA: TGTGCCAGCAGACAGGGACTCCCAGGCGGCTACACCTTC. Its translation is CASRQGLPGGYTF.

This chain joins TRBV12-3 or TRBV12-4 and TRBJ2-7; TRBD1 aligns across 10 bases. The CDR3 runs 15 residues. V lost 5 bases to trimming and J lost 5 bases; unmatched junction nucleotides: 9. DNA of the CDR3: TGTGCCAGCAGTCTCCCCGGGACAGGGGACCACGAGCAGTACTTC. Its translation is CASSLPGTGDHEQYF.

This rearrangement joins TRBV15 to TRBJ2-1; possible D gene TRBD1, 5 bases. From germline, CDR1 is LNHNV and CDR2 YYDKDF (reference sequence). This CDR3 comprises 15 residues. Trimming left V 0 bases short and J 2 bases short, with 8 bases between. CDR3 in DNA: TGTGCCACCAGCAGAGAAAGGACAACCTACAATGAGCAGTTCTTC. Translation gives CATSRERTTYNEQFF. The full variable domain, in which reference TRBV15 and TRBJ2-1 provide the parts outside the CDR3, is DAMVIQNPRYQVTQFGKPVTLSCSQTLNHNVMYWYQQKSSQAPKLLFHYYDKDFNNEADTPDNFQSRRPNTSFCFLDIRSPGLGDTAMYLCATSRERTTYNEQFFGPGTRLTVL.

This clonotype has a handful of counts. This rearrangement joins TRBV18 to TRBJ2-3; TRBD2 might be the D (6 bases). The CDR3 is made up of 14 amino acids. The V gene lost 8 bases and the J gene lost 0 bases, with 12 bases spanning the gap. CDR1 KGHSH and CDR2 LQKENI come from the germline V gene. The CDR3, as DNA: TGTGCCAGCACCCGTAGCGGAAGCACAGATACGCAGTATTTT. As protein: CASTRSGSTDTQYF.

V usage is TRBV6-5 and J usage is TRBJ1-2; D is ambiguous. Between the trimmed V and J ends, which lost 0 bases and 4 bases, there was a span of 9 bases. CDR1 and CDR2 (germline): MNHEY, SVGAGI. This CDR3 contains 14 residues. The CDR3 loop reads CASSYSGPTYGYTF. In DNA, the CDR3 is TGTGCCAGCAGTTACTCAGGGCCTACCTATGGCTACACCTTC.

This chain uses TRBV7-6 with TRBJ2-7; D might be TRBD2 (6 bases). CDR1 SGHVS and CDR2 FNYEAQ come from the germline V gene. The V end lost 5 bases, the J end lost 0 bases, and 17 bases lay between the germline ends. The CDR3 spans 16 residues. CDR3 sequence reads: CASSPVGGGTSYEQYF. DNA of the CDR3: TGTGCCAGCAGCCCCGTTGGGGGAGGAACCTCCTACGAGCAGTACTTC.

This clonotype was counted a few times. Germline is not matched at one junction end, which may reflect a read error. V gene TRBV7-7 combines with J gene TRBJ2-5, with 8 bases fitting TRBD2. Germline CDR1 is SSHAT and CDR2 is FNYEAQ (reference sequence). The length of the CDR3 is 15 residues. Here the CDR3 reads CASSLRAGEVETQYF. Here the CDR3 DNA reads TGTGCTAGCAGCTTAAGAGCGGGAGAGGTCGAGACCCAGTACTTC.

V is TRBV27 and J is TRBJ1-4; 8 bases line up with TRBD1. V dropped 6 bases and J dropped 1; count of bases not matched to a gene: 7. The germline V gene encodes CDR1 MNHEY and CDR2 SMNVEV (reference sequence). The CDR3 is 16 residues long. The CDR3 DNA sequence: TGTGCCAGCAGAGACAGGGGAACGAGAACTAATGAAAAACTGTTTTTT. Protein product: CASRDRGTRTNEKLFF. The variable domain in full, with the rest retrieved from reference TRBV27 and TRBJ1-4, is EAQVTQNPRYLITVTGKKLTVTCSQNMNHEYMSWYRQDPGLGLRQIYYSMNVEVTDKGDVPEGYKVSRKEKRNFPLILESPSPNQTSLYFCASRDRGTRTNEKLFFGSGTQLSVL.

The chain links TRBV15 to TRBJ2-4, with D uncertain. V gave up 3 bases and J gave up 5 bases, with 5 bases separating them. This CDR3 region has 12 residues. Germline V gives CDR1 LNHNV, CDR2 YYDKDF (reference sequence). CDR3 in amino acids: CATSRAENIQYF. The CDR3 region has the DNA TGTGCCACCAGCAGGGCTGAAAACATTCAGTACTTC.

The chain recombines TRBV7-9 with TRBJ1-1; 9 bases are shared with TRBD1. The J segment lost 0 bases and the V segment lost 4 bases, leaving 6 bases of the junction unmatched. The CDR3 length is 16 residues. Germline V lookup: CDR1 SEHNR, CDR2 FQNEAQ (reference sequence). The CDR3 bases are TGTGCCAGCAGCTGGGACAGGGAGTTCGTGAACACTGAAGCTTTCTTT. Encoded protein: CASSWDREFVNTEAFF.